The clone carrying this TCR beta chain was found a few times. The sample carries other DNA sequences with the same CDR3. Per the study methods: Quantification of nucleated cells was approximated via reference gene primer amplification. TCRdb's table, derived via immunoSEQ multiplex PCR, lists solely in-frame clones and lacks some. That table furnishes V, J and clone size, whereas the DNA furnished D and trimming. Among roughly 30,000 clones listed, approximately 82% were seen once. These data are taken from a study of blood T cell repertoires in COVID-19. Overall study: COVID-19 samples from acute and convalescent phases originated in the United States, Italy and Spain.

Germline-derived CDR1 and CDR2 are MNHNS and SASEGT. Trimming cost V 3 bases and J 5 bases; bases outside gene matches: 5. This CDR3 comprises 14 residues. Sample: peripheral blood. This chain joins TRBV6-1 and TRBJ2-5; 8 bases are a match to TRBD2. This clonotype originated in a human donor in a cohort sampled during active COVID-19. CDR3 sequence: CASSDPGGGETQYF. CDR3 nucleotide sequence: TGTGCCAGCAGTGACCCGGGGGGGGGCGAGACCCAGTACTTC.